The rows below give T cell receptor beta chains drawn from one sample of a study of brain T cells in children with intractable seizures. Using immunoSEQ multiplex PCR, the repertoire was profiled, and TCRdb retains in-frame clones only, with some absent. The sample lists 110,000 or so clones, approximately 94% occurring once. This sample comprised peripheral blood, obtained at surgery. The receptors shown here come from a boy under two years old with hemimegalencephaly and intractable seizures. Each CDR3 is given with its conserved first and last residue. D genes are given only for firm matches. Size is omitted from some rows. Given values are once, few, many or a class for expanded clones.

>TRBV19|TRBJ2-1|14|NA|NA
CASSNVRGGNEQFF
TGTGCCAGTAGTAACGTCAGGGGAGGCAATGAGCAGTTCTTC
>TRBV11-2|TRBJ2-4|16|NA|NA
CASSLEGGWAKNIQYF
TGTGCCAGCAGCTTAGAAGGGGGATGGGCCAAAAACATTCAGTACTTC
>TRBV5-1|TRBJ2-1|15|NA|NA
CASSLDPAGYNEQFF
TGCGCCAGCAGCTTGGATCCAGCGGGTTACAATGAGCAGTTCTTC
>TRBV30|TRBJ1-4|14|NA|TRBD1
CAWSAGQGEEKLFF
TGTGCCTGGAGCGCGGGACAGGGTGAGGAAAAACTGTTTTTT
>TRBV6-5|TRBJ1-1|15|NA|TRBD1
CASSYAGTGRTEAFF
TGTGCCAGCAGTTATGCCGGGACAGGGAGGACTGAAGCTTTCTTT
>TRBV28|TRBJ2-1|13|NA|NA
CASGMTGRGEQFF
TGTGCCAGCGGCATGACAGGAAGAGGTGAGCAGTTCTTC
>TRBV7-2|TRBJ2-7|15|NA|TRBD2
CASSGGTSGSYEQYF
TGTGCCAGCAGCGGTGGGACTAGCGGCAGCTACGAGCAGTACTTC
>TRBV28|TRBJ1-4|15|NA|TRBD1
CASSGVDRDYEKLFF
TGTGCCAGCAGTGGGGTGGACAGGGACTATGAAAAACTGTTTTTT
>TRBV27|TRBJ2-7|15|NA|TRBD1
CASSLTGTGSSEQYF
TGTGCCAGCAGTTTAACGGGGACAGGGTCTAGCGAGCAGTACTTC
>TRBV30|TRBJ1-2|13|NA|TRBD1
CAWSVGTGGIHTF
TGTGCCTGGAGTGTGGGGACAGGGGGGATCCACACCTTC
>TRBV19|TRBJ2-3|19|NA|TRBD2
CASTLGLAGGLRHTDTQYF
TGTGCCAGTACTCTTGGACTAGCGGGAGGACTGCGACACACAGATACGCAGTATTTT
>TRBV12-3/TRBV12-4|TRBJ2-5|13|NA|NA
CASSHPVGRAQYF
TGTGCCAGCAGCCACCCGGTCGGGCGGGCCCAGTACTTC
>TRBV3-1/TRBV3-2|TRBJ2-7|13|NA|NA
CASSQGWNYEQYF
TGTGCCAGCAGCCAAGGTTGGAACTACGAGCAGTACTTC
>TRBV27|TRBJ2-3|15|NA|NA
CASSLKGLRADTQYF
TGTGCCAGCAGCCTAAAGGGACTTAGAGCAGATACGCAGTATTTT
>TRBV2|TRBJ2-3|15|NA|NA
CASSGSPVVPDTQYF
TGTGCCAGCAGTGGATCCCCAGTGGTCCCAGATACGCAGTATTTT
>TRBV7-8|TRBJ2-5|14|NA|NA
CASSLLDVTETQYF
TGTGCCAGCAGCTTGCTGGACGTTACGGAGACCCAGTACTTC
>TRBV29-1|TRBJ1-1|14|once|NA
CSVRQGHYGTEAFF
TGCAGCGTCAGACAAGGACACTACGGGACTGAAGCTTTCTTT
>TRBV28|TRBJ1-5|15|once|TRBD1
CASSLGTAGNQPQHF
TGTGCCAGCAGTTTGGGGACAGCGGGCAATCAGCCCCAGCATTTT
>TRBV27|TRBJ1-6|16|NA|TRBD1
CASTHATGLYNSPLHF
TGTGCCAGCACTCACGCGACAGGGCTCTATAATTCACCCCTCCACTTT
>TRBV27|TRBJ1-5|12|NA|NA
CASSFEGQPQHF
TGTGCCAGCAGTTTTGAGGGACAGCCCCAGCATTTT
>TRBV27|TRBJ1-6|16|NA|TRBD1
CASSFRDSSYNSPLHF
TGTGCCAGCAGTTTTCGGGACAGCTCCTATAATTCACCCCTCCACTTT
>TRBV5-5|TRBJ1-5|13|NA|NA
CASSFSGDQPQHF
TGTGCCAGCAGCTTTAGTGGTGATCAGCCCCAGCATTTT
>TRBV11-2|TRBJ1-2|14|NA|NA
CASSRTTTNYGYTF
TGTGCCAGCAGCCGGACAACTACTAACTATGGCTACACCTTC
>TRBV6-5|TRBJ1-2|15|NA|NA
CASRRTDIYGYGYTF
TGTGCCAGCCGACGGACGGACATTTATGGCTATGGCTACACCTTC
>TRBV19|TRBJ2-1|12|NA|NA
CASSGKMAEQFF
TGTGCCAGTAGCGGTAAGATGGCTGAGCAGTTCTTC
>TRBV7-9|TRBJ1-5|15|few|TRBD1
CASSFSTGPNQPQHF
TGTGCCAGCAGCTTTTCGACAGGGCCGAATCAGCCCCAGCATTTT
>TRBV19|TRBJ2-7|14|NA|TRBD1
CASSKSTGSYEQYF
TGTGCCAGTAGCAAATCGACAGGGTCCTACGAGCAGTACTTC